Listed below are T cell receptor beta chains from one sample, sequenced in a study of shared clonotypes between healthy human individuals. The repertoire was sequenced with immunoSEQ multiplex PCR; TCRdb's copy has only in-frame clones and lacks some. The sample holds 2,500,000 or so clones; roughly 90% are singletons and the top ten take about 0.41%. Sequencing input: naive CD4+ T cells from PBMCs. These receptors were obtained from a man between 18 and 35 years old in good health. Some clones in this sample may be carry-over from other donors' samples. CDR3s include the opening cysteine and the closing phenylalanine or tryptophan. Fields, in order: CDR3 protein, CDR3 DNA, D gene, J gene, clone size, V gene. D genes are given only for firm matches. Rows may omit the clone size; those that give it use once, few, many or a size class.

cdr3_aa: CASSPRAEQETQYF; cdr3_nt: TGTGCCAGCAGCCCCCGGGCAGAACAAGAGACCCAGTACTTC; d_call: -; j_call: TRBJ2-5; clone_size: -; v_call: TRBV21-1
cdr3_aa: CASSSPWPRAFF; cdr3_nt: TGTGCCAGCAGTTCACCATGGCCTCGGGCTTTCTTT; d_call: -; j_call: TRBJ1-1; clone_size: -; v_call: TRBV28
cdr3_aa: CASSPREANYGYTF; cdr3_nt: TGTGCCAGCTCACCACGGGAGGCTAACTATGGCTACACCTTC; d_call: -; j_call: TRBJ1-2; clone_size: -; v_call: TRBV18
cdr3_aa: CASSQARDFYNEQFF; cdr3_nt: TGCGCCAGCAGCCAGGCCCGGGACTTTTACAATGAGCAGTTCTTC; d_call: -; j_call: TRBJ2-1; clone_size: -; v_call: TRBV4-3
cdr3_aa: CASRWIAEGYGEQYF; cdr3_nt: TGTGCCAGCCGATGGATTGCGGAGGGGTACGGCGAGCAGTACTTC; d_call: -; j_call: TRBJ2-7; clone_size: -; v_call: TRBV6-5
cdr3_aa: CASSEEVLVRNQPQHF; cdr3_nt: TGTGCCAGCAGTGAAGAGGTACTAGTCCGCAATCAGCCCCAGCATTTT; d_call: -; j_call: TRBJ1-5; clone_size: -; v_call: TRBV2
cdr3_aa: CASSPGTTFYEQYF; cdr3_nt: TGTGCCAGCAGTCCCGGGACGACCTTTTACGAGCAGTACTTC; d_call: -; j_call: TRBJ2-7; clone_size: -; v_call: TRBV28
cdr3_aa: CASRLTAGLKNIQYF; cdr3_nt: TGTGCCAGCAGACTTACGGCCGGGCTTAAAAACATTCAGTACTTC; d_call: -; j_call: TRBJ2-4; clone_size: -; v_call: TRBV2
cdr3_aa: CASSETGPRTEQYF; cdr3_nt: TGTGCCAGCAGCGAGACAGGGCCCAGGACCGAGCAGTACTTC; d_call: TRBD1; j_call: TRBJ2-7; clone_size: -; v_call: TRBV11-3
cdr3_aa: CASNGYTGELFF; cdr3_nt: TGTGCCAGCAATGGGTACACCGGGGAGCTGTTTTTT; d_call: -; j_call: TRBJ2-2; clone_size: -; v_call: TRBV28
cdr3_aa: CASSSKQAGRGRYNEQFF; cdr3_nt: TGTGCCAGCAGTTCCAAACAGGCGGGGCGGGGACGATACAATGAGCAGTTCTTC; d_call: -; j_call: TRBJ2-1; clone_size: -; v_call: TRBV28
cdr3_aa: CASSPALAGTDTQYF; cdr3_nt: TGTGCCAGCTCACCAGCACTAGCCGGGACAGATACGCAGTATTTT; d_call: -; j_call: TRBJ2-3; clone_size: -; v_call: TRBV18
cdr3_aa: CAISEGSQEIQYF; cdr3_nt: TGTGCCATCAGTGAAGGGAGCCAAGAGATCCAGTACTTC; d_call: -; j_call: TRBJ2-5; clone_size: -; v_call: TRBV10-3
cdr3_aa: CASSLAIQETQYF; cdr3_nt: TGTGCCAGCAGCTTAGCCATTCAAGAGACCCAGTACTTC; d_call: -; j_call: TRBJ2-5; clone_size: -; v_call: TRBV7-3
cdr3_aa: CASSLFPPVSYGYTF; cdr3_nt: TGTGCCAGCAGCTTATTCCCCCCGGTCTCCTATGGCTACACCTTC; d_call: -; j_call: TRBJ1-2; clone_size: -; v_call: TRBV5-6
cdr3_aa: CASSGATRTSGASRPGEQFF; cdr3_nt: TGTGCCAGCAGTGGCGCCACCCGGACTAGCGGCGCTAGCCGCCCGGGGGAGCAGTTCTTC; d_call: TRBD2; j_call: TRBJ2-1; clone_size: once; v_call: TRBV6-4
cdr3_aa: CASSRAENTEAFF; cdr3_nt: TGTGCCAGCAGCAGGGCAGAGAACACTGAAGCTTTCTTT; d_call: -; j_call: TRBJ1-1; clone_size: -; v_call: TRBV11-3
cdr3_aa: CSEKREGLNEQFF; cdr3_nt: TGCAGCGAAAAGCGGGAGGGCCTAAATGAGCAGTTCTTC; d_call: TRBD2; j_call: TRBJ2-1; clone_size: -; v_call: TRBV29-1
cdr3_aa: CASSSGTATYNEQFF; cdr3_nt: TGTGCCAGCAGCTCCGGGACCGCCACCTACAATGAGCAGTTCTTC; d_call: -; j_call: TRBJ2-1; clone_size: -; v_call: TRBV6-1
cdr3_aa: CASSTVYEQYF; cdr3_nt: TGTGCCAGCTCGACAGTCTACGAGCAGTACTTC; d_call: -; j_call: TRBJ2-7; clone_size: -; v_call: TRBV18
cdr3_aa: CASSLVHLGYTF; cdr3_nt: TGTGCCAGCAGTTTGGTACATTTGGGCTACACCTTC; d_call: -; j_call: TRBJ1-2; clone_size: once; v_call: TRBV28
cdr3_aa: CASSLDRGNTEAFF; cdr3_nt: TGTGCCAGCAGCTTAGATCGGGGGAACACTGAAGCTTTCTTT; d_call: -; j_call: TRBJ1-1; clone_size: -; v_call: TRBV11-2
cdr3_aa: CATTLPDSGRGDTQYF; cdr3_nt: TGTGCCACCACCCTCCCAGATAGCGGGAGGGGTGATACGCAGTATTTT; d_call: TRBD2; j_call: TRBJ2-3; clone_size: -; v_call: TRBV15
cdr3_aa: CASSLSGNYGYTF; cdr3_nt: TGTGCCAGCAGTTTATCAGGGAACTATGGCTACACCTTC; d_call: -; j_call: TRBJ1-2; clone_size: -; v_call: TRBV28
cdr3_aa: CASSYVSGQVLIF; cdr3_nt: TGTGCCAGCAGTTACGTATCAGGACAGGTCCTTATCTTC; d_call: TRBD1; j_call: TRBJ2-1; clone_size: -; v_call: TRBV6-6
cdr3_aa: CASSRNSFGAYEQYF; cdr3_nt: TGTGCCAGCAGCCGAAATAGCTTTGGGGCCTACGAGCAGTACTTC; d_call: -; j_call: TRBJ2-7; clone_size: -; v_call: TRBV6-5
cdr3_aa: CASSLPGGPYEQYF; cdr3_nt: TGTGCCAGCAGCCTACCGGGGGGCCCCTACGAGCAGTACTTC; d_call: -; j_call: TRBJ2-7; clone_size: -; v_call: TRBV6-6
cdr3_aa: CASSNNGGDRNQPQHF; cdr3_nt: TGTGCCAGTAGTAACAATGGTGGGGATCGCAATCAGCCCCAGCATTTT; d_call: -; j_call: TRBJ1-5; clone_size: -; v_call: TRBV19
cdr3_aa: CASGRDTVLDGYTF; cdr3_nt: TGTGCCAGCGGCCGGGACACCGTGCTTGATGGCTACACCTTC; d_call: -; j_call: TRBJ1-2; clone_size: once; v_call: TRBV2
cdr3_aa: CASSLSPGVQETQYF; cdr3_nt: TGCGCCAGCAGCTTGTCCCCAGGGGTACAAGAGACCCAGTACTTC; d_call: -; j_call: TRBJ2-5; clone_size: once; v_call: TRBV5-1
cdr3_aa: CASSSSPPAGLATDTQYF; cdr3_nt: TGTGCCAGCAGTTCCTCCCCCCCCGCGGGGCTGGCTACAGATACGCAGTATTTT; d_call: -; j_call: TRBJ2-3; clone_size: -; v_call: TRBV28
cdr3_aa: CASSFDPPDTQYF; cdr3_nt: TGCGCCAGCAGCTTCGACCCTCCAGATACGCAGTATTTT; d_call: -; j_call: TRBJ2-3; clone_size: -; v_call: TRBV5-1
cdr3_aa: CASSLRTWVQSTDTQYF; cdr3_nt: TGTGCCAGCAGTCTCCGGACTTGGGTTCAAAGCACAGATACGCAGTATTTT; d_call: -; j_call: TRBJ2-3; clone_size: -; v_call: TRBV28
cdr3_aa: CASSFAPLLAGDYEQYF; cdr3_nt: TGTGCCAGCAGCTTTGCCCCCCTCCTAGCGGGGGACTACGAGCAGTACTTC; d_call: TRBD2; j_call: TRBJ2-7; clone_size: -; v_call: TRBV7-2
cdr3_aa: CASSRDHNEKLFF; cdr3_nt: TGCGCCAGCAGCAGGGATCATAATGAAAAACTGTTTTTT; d_call: -; j_call: TRBJ1-4; clone_size: -; v_call: TRBV5-1
cdr3_aa: CASSPDPTGGYGYTF; cdr3_nt: TGTGCCAGTAGTCCCGATCCGACAGGCGGCTATGGCTACACCTTC; d_call: -; j_call: TRBJ1-2; clone_size: -; v_call: TRBV19
cdr3_aa: CASILRRTVNTEAFF; cdr3_nt: TGTGCCAGCATCCTTCGACGGACGGTGAACACTGAAGCTTTCTTT; d_call: -; j_call: TRBJ1-1; clone_size: -; v_call: TRBV28
cdr3_aa: CASSLRAGWDTQYF; cdr3_nt: TGTGCCAGCTCCCTCCGGGCGGGATGGGATACGCAGTATTTT; d_call: -; j_call: TRBJ2-3; clone_size: -; v_call: TRBV18
cdr3_aa: CASSARQGADYGYTF; cdr3_nt: TGTGCCAGCAGCGCTCGACAGGGCGCGGACTATGGCTACACCTTC; d_call: TRBD1; j_call: TRBJ1-2; clone_size: -; v_call: TRBV14
cdr3_aa: CASSKGFLYNEQFF; cdr3_nt: TGTGCCAGTAGTAAGGGATTTCTCTACAATGAGCAGTTCTTC; d_call: -; j_call: TRBJ2-1; clone_size: -; v_call: TRBV19
cdr3_aa: CASSLASYAEAFF; cdr3_nt: TGTGCCAGCAGCTTAGCATCATATGCTGAAGCTTTCTTT; d_call: -; j_call: TRBJ1-1; clone_size: -; v_call: TRBV7-2
cdr3_aa: CASSSVRRTDTQYF; cdr3_nt: TGTGCCAGCAGTTCGGTGCGACGCACAGATACGCAGTATTTT; d_call: -; j_call: TRBJ2-3; clone_size: -; v_call: TRBV27
cdr3_aa: CASSRPPGNTIYF; cdr3_nt: TGTGCCAGCAGCCGTCCCCCCGGAAACACCATATATTTT; d_call: -; j_call: TRBJ1-3; clone_size: -; v_call: TRBV5-6
cdr3_aa: CASSVEIAESGDTIYF; cdr3_nt: TGTGCCAGCAGCGTAGAAATCGCAGAATCGGGTGACACCATATATTTT; d_call: -; j_call: TRBJ1-3; clone_size: -; v_call: TRBV9
cdr3_aa: CASSDGTDTQYF; cdr3_nt: TGTGCCAGCAGTGATGGTACAGATACGCAGTATTTT; d_call: -; j_call: TRBJ2-3; clone_size: -; v_call: TRBV2
cdr3_aa: CASSQGIFSAAEQYF; cdr3_nt: TGCGCCAGCAGCCAAGGAATTTTTTCTGCGGCCGAGCAGTACTTC; d_call: -; j_call: TRBJ2-7; clone_size: -; v_call: TRBV4-3
cdr3_aa: CASSPGTSGRGTDTQYF; cdr3_nt: TGTGCCAGCAGCCCGGGGACTAGCGGGAGGGGCACAGATACGCAGTATTTT; d_call: TRBD2; j_call: TRBJ2-3; clone_size: -; v_call: TRBV11-2
cdr3_aa: CASSEFKGEETQYF; cdr3_nt: TGTGCCAGCAGTGAATTCAAGGGGGAAGAGACCCAGTACTTC; d_call: -; j_call: TRBJ2-5; clone_size: -; v_call: TRBV25-1
cdr3_aa: CASSPGQGVYNEQFF; cdr3_nt: TGTGCCAGCAGCCCAGGACAGGGGGTCTACAATGAGCAGTTCTTC; d_call: TRBD1; j_call: TRBJ2-1; clone_size: -; v_call: TRBV7-2
cdr3_aa: CASSLVAGVETQYF; cdr3_nt: TGCGCCAGCAGCTTGGTGGCGGGAGTAGAGACCCAGTACTTC; d_call: TRBD2; j_call: TRBJ2-5; clone_size: -; v_call: TRBV5-1
cdr3_aa: CASKWTPSSGYTF; cdr3_nt: TGTGCCAGCAAGTGGACCCCTTCTAGCGGCTACACCTTC; d_call: -; j_call: TRBJ1-2; clone_size: -; v_call: TRBV2